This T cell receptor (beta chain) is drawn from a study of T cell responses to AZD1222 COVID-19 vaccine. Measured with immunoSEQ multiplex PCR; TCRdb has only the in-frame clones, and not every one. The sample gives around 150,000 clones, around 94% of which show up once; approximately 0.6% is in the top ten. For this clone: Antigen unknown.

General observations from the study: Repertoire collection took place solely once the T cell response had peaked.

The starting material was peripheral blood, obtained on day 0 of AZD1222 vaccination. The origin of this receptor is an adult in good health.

This CDR3 is CSVRDRVGEQFF. The CDR3 nucleotides are TGCAGCGTCCGGGACAGGGTGGGTGAGCAGTTCTTC. V gene TRBV29-1 combines with J gene TRBJ2-1; 9 bases are shared with TRBD1. V trimming: 6 bases; J trimming: 9 bases; junction bases outside the gene matches: 6. Germline CDR1 SQVTM, CDR2 ANQGSEA. This CDR3 is built from 12 residues.